This TCR beta chain appears in the sequencing data of a study of cytomegalovirus exposure and HLA in healthy donors. It was with 60 Vbeta and 13 Jbeta primers that the PCR ran. The protocol was immunoSEQ multiplex PCR, while the TCRdb copy is restricted to in-frame clones and leaves out a portion. Here the sample spans around 150,000 clones, about 80% being singletons. Germline V gene sequence: CDR1 SGHRS, CDR2 YFSETQ. The CDR3 runs to 15 residues. V was trimmed by 3 bases and J by 0 bases, leaving 9 bases between them. In this sample, this clone turned up once. The specimen was PBMCs. The chain combines TRBV5-1 with TRBJ2-2; no firm D call. This TCR came from a male donor in good health and CMV-seronegative. This chain's CDR3 is CASSYDTANTGELFF. The CDR3 nucleotides are TGCGCCAGCAGCTACGATACAGCGAACACCGGGGAGCTGTTTTTT.